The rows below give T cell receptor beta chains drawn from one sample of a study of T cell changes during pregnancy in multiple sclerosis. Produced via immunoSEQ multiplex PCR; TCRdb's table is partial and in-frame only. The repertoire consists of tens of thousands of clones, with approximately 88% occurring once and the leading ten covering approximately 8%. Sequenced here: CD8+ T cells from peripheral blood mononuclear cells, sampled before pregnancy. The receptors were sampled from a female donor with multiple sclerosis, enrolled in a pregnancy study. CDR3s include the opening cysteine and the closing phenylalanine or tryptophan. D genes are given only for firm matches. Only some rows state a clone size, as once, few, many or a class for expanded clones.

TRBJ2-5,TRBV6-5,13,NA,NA,CASKDTTGETQYF,TGTGCCAGTAAGGACACAACCGGGGAGACCCAGTACTTC
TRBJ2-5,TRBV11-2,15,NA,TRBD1,CASRHPTGGTETQYF,TGTGCCAGCAGGCATCCAACAGGGGGCACGGAGACCCAGTACTTC
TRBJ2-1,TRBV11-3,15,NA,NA,CASSISGSSYNEQFF,TGTGCCAGCAGCATTTCTGGGAGCTCCTACAATGAGCAGTTCTTC
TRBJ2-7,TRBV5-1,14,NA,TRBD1,CASSLITGGYKQYF,TGCGCCAGCAGCTTAATAACAGGGGGCTACAAGCAGTACTTC
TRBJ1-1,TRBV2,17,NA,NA,CASSAMGGLSLNTEAFF,TGTGCCAGCAGCGCAATGGGGGGGCTATCCTTAAACACTGAAGCTTTCTTT
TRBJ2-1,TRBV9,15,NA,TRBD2,CASSVGTNPYNEQFF,TGTGCCAGCAGCGTCGGGACTAACCCCTACAATGAGCAGTTCTTC
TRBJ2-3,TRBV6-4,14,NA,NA,CASRSGASTDTQYF,TGTGCCAGCAGGAGCGGTGCTAGCACAGATACGCAGTATTTT
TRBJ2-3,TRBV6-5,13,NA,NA,CASSPGISDTQYF,TGTGCCAGCAGCCCGGGGATTAGCGATACGCAGTATTTT
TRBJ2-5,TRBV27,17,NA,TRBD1,CASSLSIQDRGQETQYF,TGTGCCAGCAGTTTATCGATTCAGGACAGGGGTCAAGAGACCCAGTACTTC
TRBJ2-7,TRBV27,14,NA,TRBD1,CASSFGTGSHEQYF,TGTGCCAGCAGTTTCGGGACAGGGTCCCACGAGCAGTACTTC
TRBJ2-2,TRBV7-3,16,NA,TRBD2,CASSLEAGGGTGELFF,TGTGCCAGCAGCTTAGAAGCGGGGGGGGGCACCGGGGAGCTGTTTTTT
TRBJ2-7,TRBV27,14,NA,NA,CASSETGAMYEQYF,TGTGCCAGCAGTGAGACAGGAGCAATGTACGAGCAGTACTTC
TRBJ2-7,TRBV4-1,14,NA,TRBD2,CASSQELAGYEQYF,TGCGCCAGCAGCCAAGAACTAGCGGGGTACGAGCAGTACTTC
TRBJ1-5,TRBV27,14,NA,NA,CASSLGGLNQPQHF,TGTGCCAGCAGTTTGGGGGGACTCAATCAGCCCCAGCATTTT
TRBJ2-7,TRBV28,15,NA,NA,CASRSESGRTYEQYF,TGTGCCAGCAGGAGTGAGTCAGGGCGGACCTACGAGCAGTACTTC
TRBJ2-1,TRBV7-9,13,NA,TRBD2,CASSWPGGPEQFF,TGTGCCAGCAGCTGGCCGGGAGGACCTGAGCAGTTCTTC
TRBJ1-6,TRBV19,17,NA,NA,CASSIMTEGIENSPLHF,TGTGCCAGTAGTATAATGACGGAGGGCATAGAGAATTCACCCCTCCACTTT
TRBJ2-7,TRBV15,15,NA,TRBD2,CATSSQAGGPDEQYF,TGTGCCACCAGCTCTCAAGCGGGGGGGCCGGACGAGCAGTACTTC
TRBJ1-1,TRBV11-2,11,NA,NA,CASSLTTEAFF,TGTGCCAGCAGCCTTACGACTGAGGCTTTCTTT
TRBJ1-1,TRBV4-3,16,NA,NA,CASSQEGEVGGTEAFF,TGCGCCAGCAGCCAAGAAGGCGAGGTCGGGGGCACTGAAGCTTTCTTT
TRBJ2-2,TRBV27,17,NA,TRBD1,CASSWGGGTGVDGELFF,TGTGCCAGCAGCTGGGGTGGAGGGACAGGGGTGGACGGGGAGCTGTTTTTT
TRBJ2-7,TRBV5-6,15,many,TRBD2,CASSLELAGGSEQYF,TGTGCCAGCAGCTTGGAACTAGCGGGTGGGTCCGAGCAGTACTTC
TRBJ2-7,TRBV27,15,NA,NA,CASSLSKGVSYEQYF,TGTGCCAGCAGTTTATCGAAGGGGGTTTCCTACGAGCAGTACTTC
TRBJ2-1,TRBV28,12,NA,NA,CASSLSGDEQFF,TGTGCCAGCAGTTTATCCGGGGATGAGCAGTTCTTC
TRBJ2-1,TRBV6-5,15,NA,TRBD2,CASSTSGSSYNEQFF,TGTGCCAGCAGTACTAGCGGGAGCTCCTACAATGAGCAGTTCTTC
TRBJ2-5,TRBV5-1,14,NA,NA,CASSFGAVQETQYF,TGCGCCAGCAGCTTTGGGGCGGTCCAAGAGACCCAGTACTTC
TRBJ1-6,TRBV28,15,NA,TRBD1,CASSLLRQGTSPLHF,TGTGCCAGCAGTTTGTTGCGACAGGGGACCTCACCCCTCCACTTT
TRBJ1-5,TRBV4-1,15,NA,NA,CASSQGPLPHQPQHF,TGCGCCAGCAGCCAAGGCCCCCTACCCCATCAGCCCCAGCATTTT